This T cell receptor beta chain was sequenced during a study of cytotoxic CD8 clonotypes in ibrutinib-treated CLL. The CDR3 loop spans 13 amino acids. In germline, CDR1 is SNHLY, CDR2 FYNNEI. Trimming stripped 4 bases from V and 3 bases from J, with 9 bases between. This clone was counted a single time. Produced via immunoSEQ multiplex PCR; TCRdb's table is partial and in-frame only. The table records about 35,000 clones, 71% of them present only once. The sequencing used PBMCs, collected at disease progression, from a patient treated with ibrutinib. This clonotype was obtained from a human donor with chronic lymphocytic leukemia. This chain uses TRBV2 with TRBJ2-5; tentative D call: TRBD2 (5 bases). CDR3 residues: CASSAGSKETQYF. CDR3 sequence (DNA): TGTGCCAGCAGTGCTGGGAGCAAAGAGACCCAGTACTTC.